Below are 14 T cell receptor beta chains sequenced from a single sample in a study of T cell repertoires in cytomegalovirus infection. TCRdb reprocessed the reads with MiXCR, giving one entry per CDR3 protein. There are roughly 180,000 distinct CDR3 sequences in the sample; roughly 30% occur only once, and about 31% lies in the top ten. Input material: PBMCs. All receptors come from a human donor in good health (CMV status not recorded). Some clones in this sample may be carry-over from other donors' samples.

The gene calls are TRBV11-2 and TRBJ2-3; a possible D gene is TRBD2 (6 bases). This CDR3 comprises 14 residues. Between the trimmed V and J ends, which lost 1 base and 4 bases, there was a span of 9 bases. The germline gives CDR1 SGHAT, CDR2 FQNNGV. CDR3 nucleotides: TGTGCCAGCAGCTTAGTAGTAGCGGCAGATACGCAGTATTTT. Amino acids: CASSLVVAADTQYF.

About this clonotype: This may be a read error: a much more frequent sequence differs by one nucleotide. CDR3 loop: CASSIGTIEEETQYF. CDR3 nucleotides: TGTGCCAGCAGCATAGGGACTATCGAGGAAGAGACCCAGTACTTC. V and J are TRBV7-2 and TRBJ2-5; TRBD2 aligns across 7 bases. Unmatched junction bases numbered 9, after V lost 5 bases and J lost 3 bases. CDR1 is SGHTA and CDR2 is FQGNSA in the germline V gene. This CDR3 has 15 amino acids. The variable domain in full, with the rest retrieved from reference TRBV7-2 and TRBJ2-5, is GAGVSQSPSNKVTEKGKDVELRCDPISGHTALYWYRQSLGQGLEFLIYFQGNSAPDKSGLPSDRFSAERTGGSVSTLTIQRTQQEDSAVYLCASSIGTIEEETQYFGPGTRLLVL.

This clonotype has a handful of counts. The rearrangement links TRBV11-2 to TRBJ1-5; weak D call: TRBD1 (5 bases). Between the trimmed V and J ends, which lost 2 bases and 2 bases, there was a span of 10 bases. The V gene's germline CDR1 is SGHAT and CDR2 FQNNGV. The CDR3 has 15 residues. CDR3: CASSLLAGGNQPQHF. As DNA, the CDR3 is TGTGCCAGCAGCTTACTTGCGGGGGGCAATCAGCCCCAGCATTTT.

In its sample, this clonotype was seen many times. This sequence joins TRBV11-2 and TRBJ2-7; 9 positions match TRBD1. CDR1 is SGHAT and CDR2 is FQNNGV in the germline V gene. Unmatched junction bases numbered 11, after V lost 5 bases and J lost 6 bases. The CDR3 spans 15 residues. CDR3 sequence (DNA): TGTGCCAGCAGCACAGAGGGGACAGGGAAGGTCGAGCAGTACTTC. Residues: CASSTEGTGKVEQYF. Complete variable domain (other parts from reference TRBV11-2 and TRBJ2-7): EAGVAQSPRYKIIEKRQSVAFWCNPISGHATLYWYQQILGQGPKLLIQFQNNGVVDDSQLPKDRFSAERLKGVDSTLKIQPAKLEDSAVYLCASSTEGTGKVEQYFGPGTRLTVT.

This clonotype was seen at least ten times. The rearrangement uses TRBV7-6 and TRBJ1-4, with no clear D. The CDR3 is made up of 15 amino acids. Trimming cost V 6 bases and J 0 bases, with 11 bases left between them. Germline-derived CDR1 and CDR2 are SGHVS and FNYEAQ. CDR3 loop: CASRPTPSTNEKLFF. Here the CDR3 DNA reads TGTGCCAGCAGACCGACACCTTCAACTAATGAAAAACTGTTTTTT.

V usage is TRBV7-2 and J usage is TRBJ1-2; perhaps TRBD1 as D (6 bases). The CDR3 is 15 residues long. V lost 2 bases to trimming and J lost 3 bases, with 13 bases between them. Germline V CDR1 and CDR2: SGHTA, FQGNSA. In DNA, the CDR3 is TGTGCCAGCAGCTTAAGACGACAGGCTTACTATGGCTACACCTTC. Translated: CASSLRRQAYYGYTF.

The chain has TRBV2 and TRBJ1-4; 7 nucleotides match TRBD1. V trimming: 4 bases; J trimming: 2 bases; junction bases outside the gene matches: 4. CDR3 size: 15 residues. Germline lookup yields CDR1 SNHLY and CDR2 FYNNEI. In DNA form, the CDR3 reads TGTGCCAGCAGTGTACCCAGGGGGACTAATGAAAAACTGTTTTTT. The encoded protein is CASSVPRGTNEKLFF.

The V gene is TRBV4-2, the J gene TRBJ1-6, with D tentatively TRBD1 (6 bases). The CDR3 loop spans 14 amino acids. Between the trimmed V and J ends, which lost 4 bases and 9 bases, there was a span of 13 bases. Germline loops: CDR1 LGHNA, CDR2 YNFKEQ. CDR3 protein: CASSPDYRVSPLHF. The DNA for the CDR3 is TGTGCCAGCAGCCCCGATTACAGGGTTTCACCCCTCCACTTT.

The rearrangement links TRBV12-3 or TRBV12-4 to TRBJ1-2; a weak D match, TRBD1 (5 bases). The CDR3 has 13 residues. The V end lost 8 bases, the J end lost 3 bases, and 13 bases lay between the germline ends. Here the CDR3 reads CASARGVDYGYTF. CDR3 nucleotides: TGTGCCAGCGCACGAGGGGTGGACTATGGCTACACCTTC.

This clonotype was found a few times. V and J are TRBV2 and TRBJ2-6; the D is unclear. CDR3 length equals 14 residues. The ends were cut back, 7 bases at V and 2 bases at J, with 9 bases in the middle. The germline V gene has CDR1 SNHLY and CDR2 FYNNEI. The CDR3 reads CASKRQTGANVLTF. The DNA of the CDR3 is TGTGCCAGCAAAAGGCAGACTGGGGCCAACGTCCTGACTTTC.

The genes are TRBV5-1 and TRBJ1-2; D is ambiguous. CDR3 size: 14 residues. CDR1 and CDR2 (germline): SGHRS, YFSETQ. Trimming shortened V by 0 bases and J by 5 bases, and 11 bases separated the two germline ends. CDR3 region: CASSLGSESYGYTF. The CDR3 DNA follows: TGCGCCAGCAGCTTGGGGTCAGAGTCTTATGGCTACACCTTC.

The chain couples TRBV12-3 or TRBV12-4 to TRBJ1-2, with D maybe TRBD1 (6 bases). The CDR3 covers 14 residues. Trimming removed 3 bases at V and 8 bases at J, with 16 bases between. CDR3 coding DNA: TGTGCCAGCAGTTTTAATTCAGCAGGGGCGGGCTACACCTTC. It is translated as CASSFNSAGAGYTF.

V gene TRBV6-5 combines with J gene TRBJ1-1; 7 nucleotides align to TRBD1. Germline-derived CDR1 and CDR2 are MNHEY and SVGAGI. Germline trimming cut 4 bases from V and 3 bases from J; bases unmatched to any gene: 5. This CDR3 spans 14 amino acids. The CDR3 reads CASSSDRAYTEAFF. The CDR3 DNA follows: TGTGCCAGCAGTTCTGACAGGGCCTACACTGAAGCTTTCTTT.

The chain links TRBV12-3 or TRBV12-4 to TRBJ1-2, with D tentatively TRBD1 (5 bases). Trimming removed 5 bases from V and 8 bases from J, with 12 bases in between. This CDR3 is built from 12 residues. The CDR3, as DNA: TGTGCCAGCAGTCCTCAGGGATTAGGCTACACCTTC. This codes for CASSPQGLGYTF.